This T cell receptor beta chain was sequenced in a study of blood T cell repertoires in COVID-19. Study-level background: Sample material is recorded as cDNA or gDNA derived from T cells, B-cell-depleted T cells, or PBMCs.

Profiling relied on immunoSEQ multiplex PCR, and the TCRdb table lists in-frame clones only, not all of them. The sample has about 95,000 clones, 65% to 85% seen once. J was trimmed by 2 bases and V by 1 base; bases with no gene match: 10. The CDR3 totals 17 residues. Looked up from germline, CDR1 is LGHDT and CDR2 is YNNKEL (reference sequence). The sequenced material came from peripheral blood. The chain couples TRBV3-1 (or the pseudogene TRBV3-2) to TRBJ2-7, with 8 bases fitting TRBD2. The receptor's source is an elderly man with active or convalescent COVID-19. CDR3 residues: CASSQVAAGGSPYEQYF. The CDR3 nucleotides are TGTGCCAGCAGCCAAGTCGCGGCGGGGGGCTCCCCCTACGAGCAGTACTTC.